This section outlines one TCR beta chain sequence together with its context. No cognate antigen has been identified for it. No per-base quality is available; no much larger clone lies one base away. This record comes from a study of cytomegalovirus exposure and HLA in healthy donors (dated 2017 in TCRdb). Concerning the study at large: According to a later analysis, one platform produced both the roughly 110 validation repertoires and the 620 or so repertoires of the first cohort. The study was designed to test whether signatures of past pathogen exposure could be identified by cataloging public T cell receptors. Besides the first cohort of 500 to 700 subjects, a separate validation cohort made up of 90 to 150 different subjects was used. To predict cytomegalovirus infection status, the study combined high-throughput TCR immunosequencing, statistical association of individual TCRs with disease status, and machine learning. General conclusions and limits of the study: In the study, approximately 160 TCR beta chains were listed as associated with cytomegalovirus. The authors suggested that the approach could potentially be generalized to other disease states and immunological phenotypes. In vitro tests confirmed that three of the cytomegalovirus-associated TCR beta chains recognize cytomegalovirus antigens. In both the original and validation cohorts, the classifier was reported to diagnose cytomegalovirus status with high specificity and sensitivity. Most TCR sequences were observed very rarely across donors, whereas some public TCRs were present in many individuals. In a later analysis, TCRs clustered in the first cohort were found to also tend to co-occur in the roughly 120 validation repertoires, with approximately 95% of cluster scores above 0. All 130 or so repertoires were used to score co-occurrence in the validation cohort in a later analysis, because that analysis had no HLA typing for the cohort.

Preparation of the library involved the immunoSEQ multiplex PCR assay. The authors' pipeline ran thus. A statistical classification framework was developed to diagnose cytomegalovirus status using the catalog of TCR beta chain sequences. The immuneACCESS repertoire file appears here via TCRdb, limited to in-frame rearrangements. These files lack a portion of the clones; in checked studies, under half of the deficit traces to unresolved V genes, and the cause of the others is not known. V and J calls plus clone size are reproduced from that table; the DNA served to infer D and trimming. The sample table shows approximately 300,000 clones, and 86% are seen once. About 0.8% of the sample belongs to the ten largest clones. Donors formed part of the validation cohort, which comprised over a hundred subjects and was distinct from the first cohort of several hundred subjects. CDR1 and CDR2, looked up from the germline V gene, are MNHEY and SVGAGI. Its CDR3 holds 15 amino acids, cysteine through phenylalanine. Only CDR3 DNA remains: 45 bases, in frame from the first base. V is pruned by 6 bases and J by 3 bases, leaving 11 bases of the junction without a gene match.

The TCR sequence derives from a woman aged 18-29 years in good health and CMV-seronegative. The rearrangement combines TRBV6-5 with TRBJ2-7, and 7 bases in between align with TRBD2. The sample taken for sequencing was PBMCs. The CDR3 region has the sequence CASRTGGASGYEQYF. The DNA is TGTGCCAGCAGAACGGGCGGTGCTAGCGGCTACGAGCAGTACTTC.